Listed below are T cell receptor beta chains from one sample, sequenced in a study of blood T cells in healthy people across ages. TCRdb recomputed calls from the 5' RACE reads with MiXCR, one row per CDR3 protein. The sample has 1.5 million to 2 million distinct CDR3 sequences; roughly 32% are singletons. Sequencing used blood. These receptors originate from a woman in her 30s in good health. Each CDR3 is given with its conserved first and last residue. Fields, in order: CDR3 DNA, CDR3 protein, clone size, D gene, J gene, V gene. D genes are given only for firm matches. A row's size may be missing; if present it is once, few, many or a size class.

CDR3 DNA: TGCGCCAGCAGGCCTAGCGGGAGAGACATTCAGTACTTC
CDR3 protein: CASRPSGRDIQYF
clone size: few
D gene: TRBD2
J gene: TRBJ2-4
V gene: TRBV4-1

CDR3 DNA: TGTGCCAGCAGGGCCGGGACAGGGGGCGAGAATGGCTACACCTTC
CDR3 protein: CASRAGTGGENGYTF
clone size: .
D gene: TRBD1
J gene: TRBJ1-2
V gene: TRBV6-1

CDR3 DNA: TGTGCCAGCAGTTCGGGGTTAGAGACCCAGTACTTC
CDR3 protein: CASSSGLETQYF
clone size: many
D gene: .
J gene: TRBJ2-5
V gene: TRBV6-5

CDR3 DNA: TGTGCCAGCAGTGAATTGGTCGGGAGCGCAGATACGCAGTATTTT
CDR3 protein: CASSELVGSADTQYF
clone size: few
D gene: .
J gene: TRBJ2-3
V gene: TRBV25-1

CDR3 DNA: TGTGCCAGCAGCCACCCCCAGAAAGGGGGAGAGACCCAGTACTTC
CDR3 protein: CASSHPQKGGETQYF
clone size: .
D gene: .
J gene: TRBJ2-5
V gene: TRBV14

CDR3 DNA: TGCAGTGCTAGGGCACTGGCGGGAGGGCCGCAGTTCTTC
CDR3 protein: CSARALAGGPQFF
clone size: many
D gene: TRBD2
J gene: TRBJ2-1
V gene: TRBV20-1

CDR3 DNA: TGTGCCAGCAGCAAAGGGGAGCTGGGACTCCATACAGCTGAGCAGTTCTTC
CDR3 protein: CASSKGELGLHTAEQFF
clone size: .
D gene: .
J gene: TRBJ2-1
V gene: TRBV11-2

CDR3 DNA: TGCAGTGCTGCTGAGGGCACCTACAATGAGCAGTTCTTC
CDR3 protein: CSAAEGTYNEQFF
clone size: .
D gene: .
J gene: TRBJ2-1
V gene: TRBV20-1

CDR3 DNA: TGCGCCAGCAGCTTGGGACTAGCAAATAAGGGAGGCGAGCAGTACTTC
CDR3 protein: CASSLGLANKGGEQYF
clone size: .
D gene: TRBD2
J gene: TRBJ2-7
V gene: TRBV5-1

CDR3 DNA: TGCAGTGCTAGAGACCGGGTCGGAACCTATGGCTACACCTTC
CDR3 protein: CSARDRVGTYGYTF
clone size: few
D gene: .
J gene: TRBJ1-2
V gene: TRBV20-1

CDR3 DNA: TGCGCCAGCAGCCAAGATCCTTTCGGCAGGGAGGCTCAGCCCCAGCATTTT
CDR3 protein: CASSQDPFGREAQPQHF
clone size: few
D gene: .
J gene: TRBJ1-5
V gene: TRBV4-1

CDR3 DNA: TGCGCCAGCAGCCCAGGCGGGGTGGGGGGGGACTACGAGCAGTACTTC
CDR3 protein: CASSPGGVGGDYEQYF
clone size: few
D gene: TRBD2
J gene: TRBJ2-7
V gene: TRBV4-1

CDR3 DNA: TGTGCCAGCAGTTTGGCCAGGGCAAGACATCAGCCCCAGCATTTT
CDR3 protein: CASSLARARHQPQHF
clone size: .
D gene: .
J gene: TRBJ1-5
V gene: TRBV27

CDR3 DNA: TGCGCCAGCAGCATCCTACACGGGGCTTTTGGCTCCTACAATGAGCAGTTCTTC
CDR3 protein: CASSILHGAFGSYNEQFF
clone size: .
D gene: .
J gene: TRBJ2-1
V gene: TRBV5-1

CDR3 DNA: TGCAGTGCTAGTGGGGTGGCGGCGAACACTGAAGCTTTCTTT
CDR3 protein: CSASGVAANTEAFF
clone size: many
D gene: .
J gene: TRBJ1-1
V gene: TRBV20-1

CDR3 DNA: TGTGCCAGCAATCCGGATGGGTCCTACAATGAGCAGTTCTTC
CDR3 protein: CASNPDGSYNEQFF
clone size: few
D gene: .
J gene: TRBJ2-1
V gene: TRBV25-1

CDR3 DNA: TGTGCCACCAGCAGAGCATGGGACATCGACGAGACCCAGTACTTC
CDR3 protein: CATSRAWDIDETQYF
clone size: .
D gene: .
J gene: TRBJ2-5
V gene: TRBV15

CDR3 DNA: TGTGCCAACAGTGTGACTAGGGTCTCCTACAATGAGCAGTACTTC
CDR3 protein: CANSVTRVSYNEQYF
clone size: .
D gene: .
J gene: TRBJ2-7
V gene: TRBV2

CDR3 DNA: TGTGCCAGCAGGTCAGTCAGCAGTAACTACGAGCAGTACTTC
CDR3 protein: CASRSVSSNYEQYF
clone size: .
D gene: .
J gene: TRBJ2-7
V gene: TRBV6-5

CDR3 DNA: TGTGCCAGCAGCTTAACCTTAGATACCGGGGAGCTGTTTTTT
CDR3 protein: CASSLTLDTGELFF
clone size: .
D gene: .
J gene: TRBJ2-2
V gene: TRBV7-9

CDR3 DNA: TGTGCCAGCAGTTACCTTCGACGTTACTCAGCTTTCTTT
CDR3 protein: CASSYLRRYSAFF
clone size: .
D gene: .
J gene: TRBJ1-1
V gene: TRBV28

CDR3 DNA: TGTGCCAGCAGTGAATTGGTGAGGGCCGGTTCATACAATGAGCAGTTCTTC
CDR3 protein: CASSELVRAGSYNEQFF
clone size: few
D gene: .
J gene: TRBJ2-1
V gene: TRBV25-1

CDR3 DNA: TGTGCCAGCAGCCAATGGACTAGCACGACCCGGGAGACCCAGTACTTC
CDR3 protein: CASSQWTSTTRETQYF
clone size: many
D gene: TRBD2
J gene: TRBJ2-5
V gene: TRBV3-1

CDR3 DNA: TGTGCCAGCAGCCACGGAGCGGGAGTTCGAGAGATCCAGTACTTC
CDR3 protein: CASSHGAGVREIQYF
clone size: .
D gene: TRBD2
J gene: TRBJ2-5
V gene: TRBV3-1

CDR3 DNA: TGCGCCAGCAGCTTCGCGACAGGATTCACAGATACGCAGTATTTT
CDR3 protein: CASSFATGFTDTQYF
clone size: few
D gene: .
J gene: TRBJ2-3
V gene: TRBV5-1

CDR3 DNA: TGTGCCACCAGCAGAGATCTTGGACAGGGTAATGAAAAACTGTTTTTT
CDR3 protein: CATSRDLGQGNEKLFF
clone size: .
D gene: TRBD1
J gene: TRBJ1-4
V gene: TRBV15

CDR3 DNA: TGTGCCAGCAGTTTGTCGGCGCTGAGCACAGATACGCAGTATTTT
CDR3 protein: CASSLSALSTDTQYF
clone size: .
D gene: .
J gene: TRBJ2-3
V gene: TRBV12-3/TRBV12-4

CDR3 DNA: TGTGCCAGCAGCCCTCCGGGACTAGCGGGATGGACCGGGGAGCTGTTTTTT
CDR3 protein: CASSPPGLAGWTGELFF
clone size: .
D gene: TRBD2
J gene: TRBJ2-2
V gene: TRBV7-3

CDR3 DNA: TGCAGTGCCCCAATAAAGCAGGGTTTAAACTATGGCTACACCTTC
CDR3 protein: CSAPIKQGLNYGYTF
clone size: few
D gene: .
J gene: TRBJ1-2
V gene: TRBV20-1

CDR3 DNA: TGTGCCAGCAGAGTTAGGACAGGGGACACTGAAGCTTTCTTT
CDR3 protein: CASRVRTGDTEAFF
clone size: .
D gene: TRBD1
J gene: TRBJ1-1
V gene: TRBV6-4

CDR3 DNA: TGTGCCAGCAGCTCCGGGGGGCGAGACTTCCCCTCGGCCCTTCAAGAGACCCAGTACTTC
CDR3 protein: CASSSGGRDFPSALQETQYF
clone size: many
D gene: .
J gene: TRBJ2-5
V gene: TRBV21-1

CDR3 DNA: TGCAGTGCAGAGAGGGCGGGGGGGGCCTCCGCCGAGCAGTACTTC
CDR3 protein: CSAERAGGASAEQYF
clone size: few
D gene: TRBD2
J gene: TRBJ2-7
V gene: TRBV20-1

CDR3 DNA: TGTGCCAGCAGCTTTGCGGGAGGGTTCTACGAGCAGTACTTC
CDR3 protein: CASSFAGGFYEQYF
clone size: few
D gene: TRBD2
J gene: TRBJ2-7
V gene: TRBV7-9

CDR3 DNA: TGCAGTGCTACCTATGACAGGGGATGGACTGAAGCTTTCTTT
CDR3 protein: CSATYDRGWTEAFF
clone size: .
D gene: TRBD1
J gene: TRBJ1-1
V gene: TRBV20-1

CDR3 DNA: TGTGCCATCAGTGACCCCACCGGGACTAGCGATTACGAGCAGTACTTC
CDR3 protein: CAISDPTGTSDYEQYF
clone size: many
D gene: TRBD2
J gene: TRBJ2-7
V gene: TRBV10-3

CDR3 DNA: TGTGCCAGCAGTGCTGGGGGGATGAAGCCCCAGCATTTT
CDR3 protein: CASSAGGMKPQHF
clone size: few
D gene: .
J gene: TRBJ1-5
V gene: TRBV6-1

CDR3 DNA: TGCGCCAGCAGCTTCGGCGGGAGCGGGGCTCCCTACGAGCAGTACTTC
CDR3 protein: CASSFGGSGAPYEQYF
clone size: few
D gene: TRBD2
J gene: TRBJ2-7
V gene: TRBV5-1

CDR3 DNA: TGTGCCACCAGTGGATCCCAGGGGTACAATGAGCAGTTCTTC
CDR3 protein: CATSGSQGYNEQFF
clone size: few
D gene: .
J gene: TRBJ2-1
V gene: TRBV24-1

CDR3 DNA: TGTGCCAGCAGGACAGCGGAGAGCTCCTACGAGCAGTACTTC
CDR3 protein: CASRTAESSYEQYF
clone size: .
D gene: .
J gene: TRBJ2-7
V gene: TRBV6-5

CDR3 DNA: TGTGCCGGCAGTCGAATAGACAGGGCCTTACCATATACGCAGTATTTT
CDR3 protein: CAGSRIDRALPYTQYF
clone size: .
D gene: TRBD1
J gene: TRBJ2-3
V gene: TRBV28

CDR3 DNA: TGTGCCTGGAGTGTTAAGGGCCCTGGGGAGACCCAGTACTTC
CDR3 protein: CAWSVKGPGETQYF
clone size: .
D gene: .
J gene: TRBJ2-5
V gene: TRBV30

CDR3 DNA: TGTGCCAGCAGCTTAGCAAGTTTAATAGGGGGAGCCAACGTCCTGACTTTC
CDR3 protein: CASSLASLIGGANVLTF
clone size: few
D gene: .
J gene: TRBJ2-6
V gene: TRBV7-9

CDR3 DNA: TGTGCCAGCAGCTACAGACCGGGACAGACCTATGGCTACACCTTC
CDR3 protein: CASSYRPGQTYGYTF
clone size: .
D gene: TRBD1
J gene: TRBJ1-2
V gene: TRBV7-2

CDR3 DNA: TGTGCCAGCAGTTTTGTTCCATTAGCGGGAGGGCGGAATGAGCAGTTCTTC
CDR3 protein: CASSFVPLAGGRNEQFF
clone size: few
D gene: TRBD2
J gene: TRBJ2-1
V gene: TRBV28

CDR3 DNA: TGTGCCAGCAGTTACTCGAGTTTCAAGGGGTGTCCGAACACTGAAGCTTTCTTT
CDR3 protein: CASSYSSFKGCPNTEAFF
clone size: .
D gene: .
J gene: TRBJ1-1
V gene: TRBV6-6

CDR3 DNA: TGTGCCACCAGTGATATACAGGGGGTTGCAGATACGCAGTATTTT
CDR3 protein: CATSDIQGVADTQYF
clone size: few
D gene: TRBD1
J gene: TRBJ2-3
V gene: TRBV24-1

CDR3 DNA: TGTGCCAGCAGTGGTCCAAGGAACACTGAAGCTTTCTTT
CDR3 protein: CASSGPRNTEAFF
clone size: .
D gene: .
J gene: TRBJ1-1
V gene: TRBV2

CDR3 DNA: TGTGCCAGCTCACCAGCGCTAGCGGGAGGGGAGCAGTACTTC
CDR3 protein: CASSPALAGGEQYF
clone size: few
D gene: TRBD2
J gene: TRBJ2-7
V gene: TRBV18

CDR3 DNA: TGTGCCAGCAGGTGGGAAGGACTCGGCTCCTACAATGAGCAGTTCTTC
CDR3 protein: CASRWEGLGSYNEQFF
clone size: .
D gene: .
J gene: TRBJ2-1
V gene: TRBV7-3

CDR3 DNA: TGTGCCAGCAGCTCGCAGGGCAATCAGCCCCAGCATTTT
CDR3 protein: CASSSQGNQPQHF
clone size: many
D gene: .
J gene: TRBJ1-5
V gene: TRBV5-5

CDR3 DNA: TGTGCCAGCACCAAAGGACAGGGAGAGAGTCAGCCCCAGCATTTT
CDR3 protein: CASTKGQGESQPQHF
clone size: .
D gene: TRBD1
J gene: TRBJ1-5
V gene: TRBV7-3

CDR3 DNA: TGCGCCAGCAGCTTGGGGGGCACAGGGAATCACGAGCAGTACTTC
CDR3 protein: CASSLGGTGNHEQYF
clone size: .
D gene: .
J gene: TRBJ2-7
V gene: TRBV5-1

CDR3 DNA: TGTGCCAGCAGTCTCCGAGGACAGGGTGAAAATCAGCCCCAGCATTTT
CDR3 protein: CASSLRGQGENQPQHF
clone size: .
D gene: TRBD1
J gene: TRBJ1-5
V gene: TRBV28

CDR3 DNA: TGCAGTGCCCTGGTGGCGGATAGTACCGACTCCTACGAGCAGTACTTC
CDR3 protein: CSALVADSTDSYEQYF
clone size: many
D gene: .
J gene: TRBJ2-7
V gene: TRBV20-1

CDR3 DNA: TGCAGTGCCCCGGGACAGGGGGCTGGTGGCTACACCTTC
CDR3 protein: CSAPGQGAGGYTF
clone size: many
D gene: TRBD1
J gene: TRBJ1-2
V gene: TRBV20-1

CDR3 DNA: TGTGCCAGCAGTCCCAGACTAGCGGGGGCCTACAATGAGCAGTTCTTC
CDR3 protein: CASSPRLAGAYNEQFF
clone size: many
D gene: TRBD2
J gene: TRBJ2-1
V gene: TRBV12-3/TRBV12-4

CDR3 DNA: TGTGCCATCAGGGCTAGCGGGGGGCAAGATACGCAGTATTTT
CDR3 protein: CAIRASGGQDTQYF
clone size: few
D gene: TRBD2
J gene: TRBJ2-3
V gene: TRBV10-3

CDR3 DNA: TGTGCCAGCAGTCTCGGGCAGCAAGAGACCCAGTTCTTC
CDR3 protein: CASSLGQQETQFF
clone size: once
D gene: .
J gene: TRBJ2-1
V gene: TRBV3-1

CDR3 DNA: TGTGCCAGCAGCTTAAGACTAGCGGTCTACAAGCAGTACTTC
CDR3 protein: CASSLRLAVYKQYF
clone size: .
D gene: TRBD2
J gene: TRBJ2-5
V gene: TRBV5-6